The present TCR beta chain was sequenced within a study of HIV-infected patients and healthy controls. This clonotype has a count of ten or more. Alpha and beta constant-region primers primed reverse transcription of around 500 ng RNA. Each of the alpha and beta chains got its own library through chain-specific third strand synthesis with indices. MiXCR was run by TCRdb on the 5' RACE reads, yielding one entry per CDR3 protein. The profile shows approximately 17,000 distinct CDR3 sequences, more than 8% of them singletons. All unsorted peripheral T cells were captured because whole blood was used without fractionation. The germline CDR1 and CDR2 sequences are SNHLY and FYNNEI. The CDR3 covers 12 residues. Trimming removed 4 bases from V and 1 base from J, with 5 bases in between.

J is TRBJ2-7 and V is TRBV2; D is uncertain. The sample taken for sequencing was blood. The source is an adult in good health. CDR3 nucleotide sequence: TGTGCCAGCAGTGTAGGGTCCTACGAGCAGTACTTC. Protein: CASSVGSYEQYF.